The 19 T cell receptor beta chains presented below share a single source sample, sequenced in a study of T cell repertoires in cytomegalovirus infection. Each CDR3 protein is one row after TCRdb ran MiXCR on the reads. The data show approximately 97,000 distinct CDR3 sequences, more than 15% seen once. The sample taken for sequencing was PBMCs. Receptors originate from a human donor in good health (CMV status not recorded). Some clones in this sample may be carry-over from other donors' samples.

A few counts support this clonotype. The chain links TRBV7-2 to TRBJ2-1; no clear D gene. Trimming shortened V by 0 bases and J by 6 bases, and 9 bases separated the two germline ends. The germline CDR1 and CDR2 sequences are SGHTA and FQGNSA. CDR3 size: 14 residues. Here the CDR3 DNA reads TGTGCCAGCAGCTTAGCGCAAGTTGGCAATGAGCAGTTCTTC. Translation: CASSLAQVGNEQFF.

This clonotype was observed at least ten times. V gene TRBV7-2 combines with J gene TRBJ2-3; possible D gene TRBD2, 6 bases. V was trimmed by 3 bases and J by 8 bases, leaving 6 bases between them. The CDR3 spans 11 residues. Looked up from germline, CDR1 is SGHTA and CDR2 is FQGNSA. The CDR3 spells CASSLGGTQYF. The CDR3 nucleotides read TGTGCCAGCAGCTTGGGGGGTACGCAGTATTTT.

This clonotype was seen repeatedly, ten times or more. The CDR3 reads CASSYLDNSPLHF. As DNA, the CDR3 is TGTGCCAGCAGCTACTTGGACAATTCACCCCTCCACTTT. The V call is TRBV7-2, the J call TRBJ1-6; D remains unclear. Germline CDR1 and CDR2: SGHTA and FQGNSA. This CDR3 has 13 residues. V lost 4 bases and J lost 7, with 8 bases in between.

The rearrangement joins TRBV6-1 to TRBJ1-1; 7 bases line up with TRBD1. This CDR3 is built from 14 residues. Germline V CDR1 and CDR2: MNHNS, SASEGT. J was trimmed by 4 bases and V by 7 bases; bases with no gene match: 9. The CDR3 spells CASTATGTVTEAFF. The CDR3 DNA follows: TGTGCCAGCACCGCAACCGGGACAGTCACTGAAGCTTTCTTT.

Ten or more counts support this clonotype. CDR3: CASSFPSYSGGHLQETQYF. The CDR3, as DNA: TGTGCCAGCAGCTTTCCCAGCTATAGCGGGGGCCACCTCCAAGAGACCCAGTACTTC. The genes are TRBV7-2 and TRBJ2-5, with TRBD2 matching 9 bases. Germline V gene sequence: CDR1 SGHTA, CDR2 FQGNSA. J lost 1 base, V lost 3 bases, and 15 bases had no gene match. The CDR3 has 19 amino acids.

Concerning this clonotype: A much larger clone differs from this one at a single base, so this may be a read error. V and J are TRBV20-1 and TRBJ1-1, with no clear D. V shed 2 bases and J shed 3 bases, with 7 bases lying between them. Germline loops: CDR1 DFQATT, CDR2 SNEGSKA (reference sequence). CDR3 length: 12 residues. CDR3 sequence reads: CSARTTYTEAFF. As DNA, the CDR3 is TGCAGTGCTAGAACCACTTACACTGAAGCTTTCTTT.

This clonotype has just a few counts. This chain connects TRBV2 to TRBJ2-5, with 8 bases aligning to TRBD1. V lost 5 bases to trimming and J lost 7 bases; unmatched junction nucleotides: 12. CDR3 size: 15 residues. The germline V gene encodes CDR1 SNHLY and CDR2 FYNNEI. The CDR3 DNA follows: TGTGCCAGCAGTCCCGGGACAGGCCTGAGGGGGACCCAGTACTTC. It is translated as CASSPGTGLRGTQYF.

This chain connects TRBV6-8 to TRBJ2-3; D perhaps matches TRBD2 (6 bases). CDR1 MNHGY and CDR2 SAAAGT come from the germline V gene. Trimming pared 0 bases from V and 6 bases from J, leaving 10 bases between. The CDR3 runs 14 residues. As DNA, the CDR3 is TGTGCCAGCAGTTACTCGCGGGACCCCGATACGCAGTATTTT. It encodes CASSYSRDPDTQYF.

In this sample, this clonotype turned up once. The chain carries TRBV5-1 and TRBJ2-7, with 9 bases aligning to TRBD1. Germline assignment: CDR1 SGHRS and CDR2 YFSETQ. The CDR3 covers 14 residues. With V trimmed by 4 bases and J by 6 bases, 8 bases remained unmatched. The CDR3 DNA reads as TGCGCCAGCAGCCCAGGGGACAGGGTCCTCGAGCAGTACTTC. As protein: CASSPGDRVLEQYF.

The V call is TRBV6-1, the J call TRBJ1-2; no clear D. Germline loops: CDR1 MNHNS, CDR2 SASEGT. The CDR3 extends over 13 amino acids. V was trimmed by 1 base and J by 12 bases, leaving 15 bases between them. CDR3 DNA: TGTGCCAGCAGTGAAGGTGACAACGGGCTCGACACCTTC. It encodes CASSEGDNGLDTF.

The sample holds many counts of this clonotype. The V and J genes are TRBV6-2 or TRBV6-3 and TRBJ2-3; 13 bases align to TRBD2. Germline CDR1 is MNHEY and CDR2 is SVGEGT. The CDR3 has 18 amino acids. V trimming: 6 bases; J trimming: 4 bases; junction bases outside the gene matches: 13. CDR3 in amino acids: CASSPATSGGTLPDTQYF. The DNA of the CDR3 is TGTGCCAGCAGCCCCGCGACTAGCGGGGGGACCCTCCCAGATACGCAGTATTTT.

This clonotype was counted at least ten times. In DNA, the CDR3 is TGTGCCAGCAGCCCCAGAGGGTCGTCCGTGGAGACCCAGTACTTC. Encoded protein: CASSPRGSSVETQYF. The gene calls are TRBV7-3 and TRBJ2-5, with a tentative D call TRBD2 (5 bases). The V end lost 5 bases, the J end lost 5 bases, and 18 bases lay between the germline ends. CDR3 length: 15 residues. Looked up from germline, CDR1 is SGHTA and CDR2 is FQGTGA.

The CDR3 coding sequence is TGTGCCACCAGTGATCGGTATAGCAATCAGCCCCAGCATTTT. Its translation: CATSDRYSNQPQHF. The chain combines TRBV24-1 with TRBJ1-5; D gene unclear. Germline CDR1 KGHDR, CDR2 SFDVKD. V gave up 3 bases and J gave up 0 bases, with 5 bases separating them. The CDR3 runs 14 residues.

This clonotype was counted only a few times. The V and J genes are TRBV2 and TRBJ1-2; D is uncertain. Germline V lookup: CDR1 SNHLY, CDR2 FYNNEI. CDR3 length equals 12 residues. Deletions cut 4 bases from V and 8 bases from J, with 11 bases between. CDR3 DNA: TGTGCCAGCAGTGGGAGCGGGAGCGGCTACACCTTC. It codes for CASSGSGSGYTF.

This clonotype was seen more than once but under ten times. This sequence joins TRBV7-2 and TRBJ1-6; the match to TRBD1 covers 7 bases. CDR3 length: 15 residues. The germline V gene has CDR1 SGHTA and CDR2 FQGNSA. The V gene end was trimmed by 5 bases and the J gene end by 7 bases; junction bases not matched to a gene: 8. DNA of the CDR3: TGTGCCAGCAGCCCACCCGGGGACAGCAATTCACCCCTCCACTTT. This gives the protein CASSPPGDSNSPLHF.

The chain is built from TRBV2 and TRBJ1-2; perhaps TRBD1 as D (6 bases). The CDR3 loop spans 14 amino acids. V lost 2 bases, J lost 12 bases, and 19 bases lay in between. Germline assignment: CDR1 SNHLY and CDR2 FYNNEI. The CDR3 DNA follows: TGTGCCAGCAGTGAACTACGAGGGGGAGGAGGGAACACCTTC. Protein: CASSELRGGGGNTF.

The V gene is TRBV7-9, the J gene TRBJ2-7, with 8 bases fitting TRBD1. Germline values: CDR1 SEHNR, CDR2 FQNEAQ (reference sequence). This CDR3 is built from 17 residues. V shed 5 bases, J shed 1 base, and the junction held 13 bases outside the gene matches. Here the CDR3 reads CASSKLYRGSLSYEQYF. CDR3 DNA sequence: TGTGCCAGCAGCAAGTTGTACAGGGGGTCCCTTTCCTACGAGCAGTACTTC.

This clonotype was seen repeatedly, ten times or more. V and J are TRBV7-9 and TRBJ2-7; D call uncertain. Germline CDR1 is SEHNR and CDR2 is FQNEAQ (reference sequence). The CDR3 covers 15 residues. V was shortened by 1 base and J by 1 base, with 11 bases between the two germline ends. CDR3 residues: CASSLVEVGSYEQYF. In nucleotides, the CDR3 is TGTGCCAGCAGCTTAGTAGAGGTTGGGTCCTACGAGCAGTACTTC.

This clonotype was counted ten times or more. The chain links TRBV7-2 to TRBJ2-3; 13 nucleotides match TRBD2. The CDR3 runs to 16 residues. J was trimmed by 6 bases and V by 1 base; bases with no gene match: 4. Germline-derived CDR1 and CDR2 are SGHTA and FQGNSA. The CDR3 DNA sequence: TGTGCCAGCAGCTTAGGGGGACTAGCGGGGTCGGATACGCAGTATTTT. Protein sequence: CASSLGGLAGSDTQYF. Using reference TRBV7-2 and TRBJ2-3 for the parts outside the CDR3, the full variable domain is GAGVSQSPSNKVTEKGKDVELRCDPISGHTALYWYRQSLGQGLEFLIYFQGNSAPDKSGLPSDRFSAERTGGSVSTLTIQRTQQEDSAVYLCASSLGGLAGSDTQYFGPGTRLTVL.